This T cell receptor (beta chain) came from a study of blood T cells in healthy people across ages. Points from the study as a whole: Long-lived and aged donors differed, with more naive CD4+ cells and higher diversity in the long-lived.

This CDR3 has 14 residues. Per the germline V gene, CDR1 is DFQATT and CDR2 is SNEGSKA (reference sequence). The germline V and J ends were trimmed by 6 bases and 0 bases, with 9 bases remaining between them. Next came a second PCR, run for about 6 to 11 cycles, which used a sample-barcoded 5' primer along with a J-beta primer mix. In TCRdb, the 5' RACE reads were re-called with MiXCR into one record per CDR3 protein. This table has some 750,000 distinct CDR3 sequences, about 20% appearing once. This clonotype was picked up a small number of times. Its target is unknown. This rearrangement joins TRBV20-1 to TRBJ2-6; D is ambiguous. The sequencing sample was made of blood. The sequence came from a man aged 65 to 85 in good health. The CDR3 DNA sequence: TGCAGTGCCGCAGTCCTCTCTGGGGCCAACGTCCTGACTTTC. Residues: CSAAVLSGANVLTF.